This T cell receptor (beta chain) was captured by sequencing in a study of spatial heterogeneity in lung cancer. Study findings and constraints: Tracking of tumor mutation counts was seen in expanded intratumoral alpha and beta TCR counts.

A single record per CDR3 protein comes from TCRdb applying MiXCR to the 5' RACE reads. The table shows some 13,000 distinct CDR3 sequences, with about 4% occurring only once. In germline, CDR1 is DFQATT, CDR2 SNEGSKA (reference sequence). Trimming removed 6 bases from V and 0 bases from J, with 6 bases in between. This CDR3 comprises 13 residues. Many counts were recorded for this clonotype. The antigen is unknown. This sample's time point: sample taken at primary tumor resection. The sequencing used lung tumor tissue, collected at surgery. The chain is built from TRBV20-1 and TRBJ2-6, with D uncertain. The clonotype comes from a male donor with early-stage non-small cell lung cancer. CDR3 sequence: CSAFSSGANVLTF. CDR3 sequence (DNA): TGCAGTGCCTTTTCCTCTGGGGCCAACGTCCTGACTTTC.